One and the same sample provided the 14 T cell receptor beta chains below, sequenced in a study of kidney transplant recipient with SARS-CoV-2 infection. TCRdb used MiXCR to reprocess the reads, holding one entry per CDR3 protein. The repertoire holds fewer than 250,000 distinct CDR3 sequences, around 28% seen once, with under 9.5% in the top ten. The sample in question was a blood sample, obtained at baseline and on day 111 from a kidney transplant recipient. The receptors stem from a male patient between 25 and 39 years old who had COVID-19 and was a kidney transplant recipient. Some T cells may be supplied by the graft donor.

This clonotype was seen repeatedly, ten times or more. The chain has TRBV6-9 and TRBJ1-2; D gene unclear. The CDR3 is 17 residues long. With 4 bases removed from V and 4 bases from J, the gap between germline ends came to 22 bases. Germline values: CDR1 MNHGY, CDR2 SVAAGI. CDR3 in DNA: TGTGCCAGCAGTTGGGGTCAGCCTTACGGAAAGACCTATGGCTACACCTTC. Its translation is CASSWGQPYGKTYGYTF.

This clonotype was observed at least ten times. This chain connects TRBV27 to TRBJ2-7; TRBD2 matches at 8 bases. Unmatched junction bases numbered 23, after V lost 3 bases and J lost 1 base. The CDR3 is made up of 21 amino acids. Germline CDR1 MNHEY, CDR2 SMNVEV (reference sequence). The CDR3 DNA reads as TGTGCCAGCAGTTTGGGTAATGGGGGGACCCAGCGGGAGAGGGATTCCTACGAGCAGTACTTC. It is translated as CASSLGNGGTQRERDSYEQYF.

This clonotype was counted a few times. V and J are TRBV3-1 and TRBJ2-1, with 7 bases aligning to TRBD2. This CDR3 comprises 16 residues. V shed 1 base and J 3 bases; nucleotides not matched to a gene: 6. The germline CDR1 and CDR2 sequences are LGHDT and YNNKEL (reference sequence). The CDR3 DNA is TGTGCCAGCAGCCAAGCGAGCGGGACGGGCTACAATGAGCAGTTCTTC. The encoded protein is CASSQASGTGYNEQFF.

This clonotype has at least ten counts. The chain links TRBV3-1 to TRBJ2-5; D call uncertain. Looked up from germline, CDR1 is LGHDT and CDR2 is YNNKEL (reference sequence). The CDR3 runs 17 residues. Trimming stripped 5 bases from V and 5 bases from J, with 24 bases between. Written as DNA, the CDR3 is TGTGCCAGCAGCATTAGGGCTCCCATTTCTTTCTCTGAGACCCAGTACTTC. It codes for CASSIRAPISFSETQYF.

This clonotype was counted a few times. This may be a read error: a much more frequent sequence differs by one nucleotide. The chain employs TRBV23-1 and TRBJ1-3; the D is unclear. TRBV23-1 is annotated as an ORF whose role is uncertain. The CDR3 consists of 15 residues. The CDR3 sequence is CAGSRGVFSGNTIYF. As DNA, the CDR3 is TGCGCCGGCAGTCGGGGTGTGTTCTCTGGAAACACCATATATTTT.

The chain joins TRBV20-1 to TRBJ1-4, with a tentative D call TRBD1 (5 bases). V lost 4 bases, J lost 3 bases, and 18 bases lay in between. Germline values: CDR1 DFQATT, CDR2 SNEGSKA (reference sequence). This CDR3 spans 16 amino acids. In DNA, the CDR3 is TGCAGTGCTACTACACCCTCGGGACTGTCTAATGAAAAACTGTTTTTT. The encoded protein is CSATTPSGLSNEKLFF.

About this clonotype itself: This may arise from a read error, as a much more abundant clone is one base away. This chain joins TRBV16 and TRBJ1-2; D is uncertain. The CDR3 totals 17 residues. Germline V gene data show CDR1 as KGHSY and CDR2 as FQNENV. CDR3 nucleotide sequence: TGTGCCAGCAGCTGCGTTATGGTCGTTAGAAAGACCTATAGCTACACCTTC. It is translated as CASSCVMVVRKTYSYTF. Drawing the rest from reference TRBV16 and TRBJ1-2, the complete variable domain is GEEVAQTPKHLVRGEGQKAKLYCAPIKGHSYVFWYQQVLKNEFKFLISFQNENVFDETGMPKERFSAKCLPNSPCSLEIQATKLEDSAVYFCASSCVMVVRKTYSYTFGSGTRLTVV.

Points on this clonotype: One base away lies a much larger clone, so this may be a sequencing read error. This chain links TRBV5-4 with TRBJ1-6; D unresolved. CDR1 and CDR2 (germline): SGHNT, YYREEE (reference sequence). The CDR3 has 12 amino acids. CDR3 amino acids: CASNSYNSPLRF. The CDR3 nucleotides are TGTGCCAGCAACTCCTATAATTCACCCCTCCGCTTT.

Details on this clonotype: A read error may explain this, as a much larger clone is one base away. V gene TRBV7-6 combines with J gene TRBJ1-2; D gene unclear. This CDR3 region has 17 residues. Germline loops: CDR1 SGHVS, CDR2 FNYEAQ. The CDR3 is CVSSFGVKCRKTYGYTF. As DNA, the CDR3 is TGTGTCAGCAGCTTTGGTGTTAAGTGCCGAAAGACCTATGGCTACACCTTC.

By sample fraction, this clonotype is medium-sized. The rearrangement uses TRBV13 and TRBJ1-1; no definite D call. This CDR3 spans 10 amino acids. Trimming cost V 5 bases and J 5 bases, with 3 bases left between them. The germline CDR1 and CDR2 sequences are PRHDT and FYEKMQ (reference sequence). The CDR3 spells CASSGTEAFF. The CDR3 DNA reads TGTGCCAGCAGCGGGACTGAAGCTTTCTTT.

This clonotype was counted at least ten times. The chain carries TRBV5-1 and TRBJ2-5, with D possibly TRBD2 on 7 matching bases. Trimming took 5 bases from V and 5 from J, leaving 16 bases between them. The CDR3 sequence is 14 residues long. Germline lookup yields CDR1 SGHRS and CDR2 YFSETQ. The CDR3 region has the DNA TGCGCCAGCAGGGAGCGGGAAGGGGGGGAGACCCAGTACTTC. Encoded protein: CASREREGGETQYF.

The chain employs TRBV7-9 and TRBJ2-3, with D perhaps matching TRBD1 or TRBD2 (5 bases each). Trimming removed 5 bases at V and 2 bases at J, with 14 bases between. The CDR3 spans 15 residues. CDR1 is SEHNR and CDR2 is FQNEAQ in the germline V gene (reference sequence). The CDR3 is CASSLRGTTTDTQYF. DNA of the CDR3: TGTGCCAGCAGCCTCCGGGGCACCACCACAGATACGCAGTATTTT. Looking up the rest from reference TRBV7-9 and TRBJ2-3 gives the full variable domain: DTGVSQNPRHKITKRGQNVTFRCDPISEHNRLYWYRQTLGQGPEFLTYFQNEAQLEKSRLLSDRFSAERPKGSFSTLEIQRTEQGDSAMYLCASSLRGTTTDTQYFGPGTRLTVL.

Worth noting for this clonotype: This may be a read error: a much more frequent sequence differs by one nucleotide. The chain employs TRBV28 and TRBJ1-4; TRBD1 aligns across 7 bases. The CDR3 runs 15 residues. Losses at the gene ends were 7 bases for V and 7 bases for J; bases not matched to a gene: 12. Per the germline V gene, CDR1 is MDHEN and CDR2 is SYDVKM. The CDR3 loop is CASNVGQALGEKLFF. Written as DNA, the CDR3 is TGTGCCAGCAACGTAGGACAGGCCCTTGGTGAAAAACTGTTTTTT.

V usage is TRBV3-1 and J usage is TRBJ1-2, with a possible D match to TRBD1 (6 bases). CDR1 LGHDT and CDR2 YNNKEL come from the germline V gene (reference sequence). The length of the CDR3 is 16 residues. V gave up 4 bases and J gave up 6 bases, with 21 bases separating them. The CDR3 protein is CASSRLGGQRSDGYTF. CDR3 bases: TGTGCCAGCAGCCGTTTAGGGGGGCAGAGGTCCGATGGCTACACCTTC. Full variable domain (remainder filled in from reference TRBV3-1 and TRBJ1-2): DTAVSQTPKYLVTQMGNDKSIKCEQNLGHDTMYWYKQDSKKFLKIMFSYNNKELIINETVPNRFSPKSPDKAHLNLHINSLELGDSAVYFCASSRLGGQRSDGYTFGSGTRLTVV.